A single sample gave rise to the 15 T cell receptor beta chains below, sequenced in a study of PD-1 blockade in classical Hodgkin lymphoma. Clones were sequenced by immunoSEQ multiplex PCR, and TCRdb holds only the in-frame ones, with some missing. The table has more than 10,000 clones, roughly 80% seen once. Every patient had relapsed following autologous stem cell transplantation, and cohorts differed in brentuximab vedotin exposure. Sequences were derived from peripheral blood mononuclear cells (PBMCs), sampled at baseline. Every receptor here comes from a human donor with classical Hodgkin lymphoma.

The chain combines TRBV5-1 with TRBJ1-1, with D possibly TRBD1 on 5 matching bases. With 1 base removed from V and 4 bases from J, the gap between germline ends came to 14 bases. Looked up from germline, CDR1 is SGHRS and CDR2 is YFSETQ. This CDR3 spans 15 amino acids. DNA for the CDR3: TGCGCCAGCAGCTTGACAGGAGAAGGTTTCACTGAAGCTTTCTTT. Translating it yields CASSLTGEGFTEAFF.

The genes are TRBV2 and TRBJ1-5; D is uncertain. CDR1 is SNHLY and CDR2 is FYNNEI in the germline V gene. Trimming removed 5 bases from V and 9 bases from J, with 20 bases in between. The CDR3 has 15 amino acids. The CDR3 bases are TGTGCCAGCAGTAACTTAGGGCGGACCCTTGGGCCCCAGCATTTT. Residues: CASSNLGRTLGPQHF.

This clone came up once. V gene TRBV5-4 combines with J gene TRBJ2-2, with D perhaps TRBD1 (5 bases). V was cut by 0 bases and J by 4 bases, with 13 bases left in between. The germline V gene encodes CDR1 SGHNT and CDR2 YYREEE (reference sequence). CDR3 length equals 16 residues. This chain's CDR3 is CASSLAPGLGTGELFF. The CDR3 region has the DNA TGTGCCAGCAGCTTGGCCCCAGGGCTTGGCACCGGGGAGCTGTTTTTT.

V and J are TRBV27 and TRBJ1-1; 8 positions agree with TRBD1. CDR3 length equals 12 residues. CDR1 and CDR2 from the germline V gene are MNHEY and SMNVEV (reference sequence). V was pared by 3 bases and J by 7 bases, with 1 base of the junction left unmatched. CDR3 residues: CASSLDRVEAFF. CDR3 nucleotides: TGTGCCAGCAGTTTGGACAGGGTTGAAGCTTTCTTT.

This rearrangement joins TRBV5-1 to TRBJ2-7; either TRBD1 or TRBD2 may fit D (5 bases each). The germline V gene encodes CDR1 SGHRS and CDR2 YFSETQ. V dropped 0 bases and J dropped 12 bases, with 16 bases sitting between them. The CDR3 contains 13 residues. The CDR3 here is CASSLEGDGVAYF. CDR3 bases: TGCGCCAGCAGCTTGGAAGGGGACGGTGTGGCGTACTTC.

V and J are TRBV19 and TRBJ1-1; weak D call: TRBD1 (5 bases). Germline lookup yields CDR1 LNHDA and CDR2 SQIVND (reference sequence). The CDR3 loop spans 14 amino acids. Trimming removed 4 bases from V and 3 bases from J, with 12 bases in between. CDR3 coding DNA: TGTGCCAGTAGTAAATCCCGAGGGGACACTGAAGCTTTCTTT. This gives the protein CASSKSRGDTEAFF.

The genes are TRBV10-3 and TRBJ2-7; D is undetermined. V gave up 5 bases and J gave up 5 bases, with 7 bases separating them. CDR3 length equals 11 residues. CDR1 and CDR2 from the germline V gene are ENHRY and SYGVKD. This chain's CDR3 is CAISQNHEQYF. DNA of the CDR3: TGTGCCATCAGTCAGAACCACGAGCAGTACTTC.

This clone was recorded a few times. J is TRBJ1-2 and V is TRBV2; 8 bases agree with TRBD1. Germline V gene sequence: CDR1 SNHLY, CDR2 FYNNEI. The CDR3 has 14 residues. Trimming at V came to 1 base and at J to 2 bases, leaving 0 bases not matched to a gene. The CDR3 sequence: CASSEGQGNYGYTF. The CDR3 nucleotides are TGTGCCAGCAGTGAAGGACAGGGGAACTATGGCTACACCTTC.

The chain couples TRBV6-1 to TRBJ1-3; D is ambiguous. The germline V and J ends were trimmed by 2 bases and 5 bases, with 4 bases remaining between them. Per the germline V gene, CDR1 is MNHNS and CDR2 is SASEGT. The CDR3 length is 12 residues. CDR3 DNA sequence: TGTGCCAGCAGTGAATTAAGAAACACCATATATTTT. Protein product: CASSELRNTIYF.

V usage is TRBV7-9 and J usage is TRBJ1-5, with unresolved D. The CDR3 contains 14 residues. The V end lost 5 bases, the J end lost 3 bases, and 11 bases lay between the germline ends. Per the germline V gene, CDR1 is SEHNR and CDR2 is FQNEAQ (reference sequence). CDR3 sequence reads: CASSPTGNNQPQHF. For the CDR3, the DNA is TGTGCCAGCAGCCCCACGGGGAACAATCAGCCCCAGCATTTT.

The chain has TRBV5-1 and TRBJ2-1; perhaps TRBD2 as D (6 bases). Germline CDR1 SGHRS, CDR2 YFSETQ. The CDR3 has 16 amino acids. The V end was cut by 3 bases, the J end by 1 base, with 14 bases between. The CDR3 DNA reads TGCGCCAGCAGCTGGGCGGGATCATCTTCCTACAATGAGCAGTTCTTC. This encodes CASSWAGSSSYNEQFF. The full variable domain, completed using reference TRBV5-1 and TRBJ2-1, is KAGVTQTPRYLIKTRGQQVTLSCSPISGHRSVSWYQQTPGQGLQFLFEYFSETQRNKGNFPGRFSGRQFSNSRSEMNVSTLELGDSALYLCASSWAGSSSYNEQFFGPGTRLTVL.

The V gene is TRBV29-1, the J gene TRBJ2-7; tentatively, D is TRBD1 or TRBD2 (5 bases each). Trimming took off 6 bases at V and 2 bases at J, with 17 bases between the two ends. This CDR3 is built from 14 residues. Germline values: CDR1 SQVTM, CDR2 ANQGSEA. CDR3 residues: CSVGDGDGAYEQYF. As DNA, the CDR3 is TGCAGCGTAGGCGACGGGGACGGAGCCTACGAGCAGTACTTC.

V and J are TRBV29-1 and TRBJ2-5, with 8 bases aligning to TRBD2. Trimming took 6 bases from V and 4 from J; bases not matched to a gene: 10. CDR1 and CDR2 from the germline V gene are SQVTM and ANQGSEA. The CDR3 has 14 residues. This CDR3 is CSVPGLVIGETQYF. In nucleotides, the CDR3 is TGCAGCGTCCCGGGACTAGTGATTGGAGAGACCCAGTACTTC. The whole variable domain, filled in from reference TRBV29-1 and TRBJ2-5, reads SAVISQKPSRDICQRGTSLTIQCQVDSQVTMMFWYRQQPGQSLTLIATANQGSEATYESGFVIDKFPISRPNLTFSTLTVSNMSPEDSSIYLCSVPGLVIGETQYFGPGTRLLVL.

The chain links TRBV6-1 to TRBJ2-7, with 10 nucleotides matching TRBD1. With V trimmed by 2 bases and J by 4 bases, 5 bases remained unmatched. CDR3 size: 15 residues. Germline V gene data show CDR1 as MNHNS and CDR2 as SASEGT. The DNA of the CDR3 is TGTGCCAGCAGTGAATCGGGGGACAGGGGTTACGAGCAGTACTTC. Its protein is CASSESGDRGYEQYF.

J is TRBJ2-1 and V is TRBV19, with D uncertain. Trimming removed 3 bases from V and 2 bases from J, with 11 bases in between. The germline V gene encodes CDR1 LNHDA and CDR2 SQIVND (reference sequence). The CDR3 is made up of 15 amino acids. In DNA form, the CDR3 reads TGTGCCAGTAGTATCGGGTACCGCGCCTACAATGAGCAGTTCTTC. Protein product: CASSIGYRAYNEQFF.